This T cell receptor (beta chain) emerged from a study of blood T cell repertoires in COVID-19. In the study overall: Donors in the United States, Italy and Spain gave samples during acute or convalescent COVID-19. The analysed material was cDNA or gDNA that came from T cells, B-cell-depleted T cells, or PBMCs.

The CDR3 is made up of 16 amino acids. Trimming cost V 0 bases and J 6 bases, with 16 bases left between them. The germline V gene encodes CDR1 WNHNN and CDR2 SYGVQD (reference sequence). As originally analysed: For nucleated cells, counts were estimated from reference gene primer amplification. Assay used: immunoSEQ multiplex PCR; TCRdb lists only in-frame clones, some missing. V and J calls and clone size come straight from that table; D and trimming were deduced from the DNA. Here the sample spans 9,500 to 15,000 clones, 72% being singletons. Seattle's enrolled individuals joined amid active infection and were then monitored longitudinally.

This clonotype was sampled from a man in his sixties with COVID-19, enrolled during active disease. Sequenced: peripheral blood. The V gene is TRBV10-1, the J gene TRBJ2-3; D may be TRBD2 (5 bases). Here the CDR3 reads CASSESMVLRADTQYF. CDR3 coding DNA: TGCGCCAGCAGTGAGTCGATGGTGCTGCGGGCGGATACGCAGTATTTT.